This TCR beta chain was recovered during a study of blood T cell repertoires in COVID-19. Study as a whole: Samples of COVID-19 (acute and convalescent) were obtained from the United States, Italy and Spain.

Generated by immunoSEQ multiplex PCR, the TCRdb table keeps only in-frame clones and is missing some. The sample holds around 20,000 clones, about 89% seen once. The origin of this receptor is a woman aged 60 to 75 with active COVID-19. Sequencing used peripheral blood.

Here the CDR3 DNA reads TGTGCCACCCTTAAACTAGCGGGGGACACAGATACGCAGTATTTT. Its protein product is CATLKLAGDTDTQYF. The rearrangement links TRBV10-3 to TRBJ2-3; 11 bases match TRBD2. V lost 10 bases and J lost 2; bases outside the gene matches: 8. Germline V gives CDR1 ENHRY, CDR2 SYGVKD. The CDR3 is 15 residues long.